These 28 T cell receptor delta chains were all obtained from the same sample, sequenced in a study of gamma-delta chains in newborns, infants, children. TCRdb applied CATT to the reads for clone calling. The table records fewer than 9,500 delta-chain clones, 20% to 25% of them present only once. The specimen was blood. Source of these receptors: a child who was a newborn, infant or young child, either healthy, febrile or measles-vaccinated (not recorded which).

In this sample, this clone is large. Other nucleotide sequences in the sample specify the same CDR3. The chain is built from TRDV2 and TRDJ1; 8 nucleotides align to TRDD3. J gave up 0 bases and V 3 bases, and 8 bases lay outside the gene matches. Germline values: CDR1 GEAIGNYY, CDR2 EKD. The CDR3 has 16 residues. DNA for the CDR3: TGTGCCTGTGACGTGATGGGGGATCGCAACACCGATAAACTCATCTTT. It encodes CACDVMGDRNTDKLIF.

This clone is judged medium-sized (0.01 to 0.1%). The gene calls are TRDV1 and TRDJ1, with D unresolved. This CDR3 is 20 amino acids long. Germline V gives CDR1 TSWWSYY, CDR2 QGS. V was cut by 1 base and J by 3 bases, with 27 bases left in between. The DNA of the CDR3 is TGTGCTCTTGGGGAACCTATATCCCCGAAGACCGGGCCGGACGCCGATAAACTCATCTTT. Translated, it gives CALGEPISPKTGPDADKLIF.

This clone was counted only a few times. The chain employs TRDV1 and TRDJ1; TRDD3 matches 7 bases. Per the germline V gene, CDR1 is TSWWSYY and CDR2 is QGS. With 4 bases clipped from V and 0 bases from J, the junction kept 32 bases outside the gene matches. CDR3 size: 24 residues. Here the CDR3 DNA reads TGTGCTCTTGGGGTCGTCCCCCTCGTACTGGGGTTCCGTACCTTACCCAAGTACACCGATAAACTCATCTTT. Its translation: CALGVVPLVLGFRTLPKYTDKLIF.

This chain uses TRDV2 with TRDJ1; 10 bases map to TRDD3. Trimming removed 4 bases from V and 0 bases from J; junction bases left unmatched: 10. CDR3 size: 17 residues. Looked up from germline, CDR1 is GEAIGNYY and CDR2 is EKD. In DNA, the CDR3 is TGTGCCTGTGAGGGACTGGGGGATTTCCAGTACACCGATAAACTCATCTTT. Residues: CACEGLGDFQYTDKLIF.

There are a few counts of this clone. The V call is TRDV2, the J call TRDJ1; the match to TRDD3 covers 10 bases. Germline CDR1 is GEAIGNYY and CDR2 is EKD. The V gene end was trimmed by 2 bases and the J gene end by 2 bases; junction bases not matched to a gene: 7. The CDR3 is made up of 16 amino acids. CDR3 DNA sequence: TGTGCCTGTGACAGCATGGTACTGGGGGATACCGATAAACTCATCTTT. Its protein product is CACDSMVLGDTDKLIF.

Of note for this clone: The same CDR3 is also encoded by other DNA sequences in this sample. The chain uses TRDV2 and TRDJ1; 10 bases agree with TRDD3. The CDR3 sequence is 15 residues long. Per the germline V gene, CDR1 is GEAIGNYY and CDR2 is EKD. V lost 0 bases, J lost 2 bases, and 2 bases stayed unmatched. As DNA, the CDR3 is TGTGCCTGTGACACCCTACTGGGGGATACCGATAAACTCATCTTT. Translating gives CACDTLLGDTDKLIF.

Regarding this clone: The sample has other DNA sequences that encode this CDR3 too. The V call is TRDV2, the J call TRDJ1, with TRDD2 as a possible D gene (7 bases). There are 16 residues in the CDR3. The germline V and J ends were trimmed by 3 bases and 3 bases, with 19 bases remaining between them. From germline, CDR1 is GEAIGNYY and CDR2 EKD. CDR3 nucleotides: TGTGCCTGTGACTTCCTACGGGCGACTGGGCCCGATAAACTCATCTTT. This encodes CACDFLRATGPDKLIF.

With regard to this clone: The junction does not match germline at one end; this may be a read error. Additional DNA sequences in this sample encode the identical CDR3. The chain joins TRDV2 to TRDJ1, with 11 bases fitting TRDD3. Germline V gives CDR1 GEAIGNYY, CDR2 EKD. The CDR3 covers 19 residues. The CDR3 sequence: CARDPVSAGGYSVSDKLIF. In DNA form, the CDR3 reads TGTGCCCGTGACCCAGTTTCGGCTGGGGGATACAGTGTATCCGATAAACTCATCTTT.

This chain connects TRDV2 to TRDJ1; TRDD3 agrees at 13 bases. The germline gives CDR1 GEAIGNYY, CDR2 EKD. The CDR3 extends over 20 amino acids. The V segment lost 4 bases and the J segment 0 bases; nucleotides outside the gene matches: 16. The CDR3: CACEGITGGYGLNYTDKLIF. CDR3 bases: TGTGCCTGTGAAGGGATTACTGGGGGATACGGGTTGAATTACACCGATAAACTCATCTTT.

Remarks on this clone: This may stem from a read error, because a much larger clone lies one nucleotide away. The chain has TRDV2 and TRDJ1; D gene uncertain. The germline V and J ends were trimmed by 0 bases and 2 bases, with 9 bases remaining between them. CDR1 and CDR2 (germline): GEAIGNYY, EKD. The CDR3 sequence is 14 residues long. The CDR3 sequence: CACDTVSITDKLIF. CDR3 DNA sequence: TGTGCCTGTGACACCGTGTCAATTACCGATAAACTCATCTTT.

The chain couples TRDV2 to TRDJ1; 9 bases map to TRDD3. The length of the CDR3 is 15 residues. J gave up 2 bases and V 4 bases, and 7 bases lay outside the gene matches. The germline CDR1 and CDR2 sequences are GEAIGNYY and EKD. CDR3 coding DNA: TGTGCCTGTGATCAACTGGGGGAGATAACCGATAAACTCATCTTT. It translates to CACDQLGEITDKLIF.

V and J are TRDV2 and TRDJ3, with 11 bases lining up with TRDD3. The CDR3 spans 20 residues. Germline V lookup: CDR1 GEAIGNYY, CDR2 EKD. The junction had 10 bases not matched to a gene; V was cut back by 4 bases and J by 0 bases. CDR3 in DNA: TGTGCCTGTGATCAGCCTGGGGGATACATTGACTCCTGGGACACCCGACAGATGTTTTTC. Amino acids: CACDQPGGYIDSWDTRQMFF.

This clone has only a few counts. A single base separates this from a much larger clone, so it may be a read error. This chain uses TRDV2 with TRDJ1; maybe TRDD3 (6 bases). This CDR3 has 15 amino acids. Per germline, CDR1 GEAIGNYY and CDR2 EKD. V was cut by 3 bases and J by 1 base, with 14 bases left in between. The CDR3 loop reads CACDGLGRCTDKLIF. The CDR3 DNA is TGTGCCTGTGACGGTCTGGGGAGATGCACCGATAAACTCATCTTT.

There are a few counts of this clone. V usage is TRAV29/DV5 and J usage is TRDJ1; D ambiguous. The germline CDR1 and CDR2 sequences are NSMFDY and ISSIKDK. This CDR3 is 16 amino acids long. V lost 0 bases and J lost 2, with 17 bases in between. CDR3 region: CAASAPLYRSTDKLIF. Written as DNA, the CDR3 is TGTGCAGCAAGCGCGCCTTTGTACCGATCTACCGATAAACTCATCTTT.

This clone appeared a few times. A far larger clone differs by one base, so this is likely a read error. The chain uses TRDV2 and TRDJ1, with a possible D match to TRDD3 (5 bases). Germline assignment: CDR1 GEAIGNYY and CDR2 EKD. With 3 bases removed from V and 3 bases from J, the gap between germline ends came to 16 bases. This CDR3 is 15 amino acids long. The CDR3, as DNA: TGTGCCTGTGACCCATGGGGACCGTACCCCGATAAACTCATCTTT. Its protein product is CACDPWGPYPDKLIF.

The gene calls are TRDV2 and TRDJ1; TRDD3 agrees at 11 bases. This CDR3 contains 15 residues. Germline values: CDR1 GEAIGNYY, CDR2 EKD. Trimming cost V 3 bases and J 9 bases; bases outside gene matches: 11. In nucleotides, the CDR3 is TGTGCCTGTGACCCAGTGGGGGATACGAAGGAGGAACTCATCTTT. Its translation is CACDPVGDTKEELIF.

As to this clone: A far larger clone is only one base removed, so a read error is likely. This chain uses TRDV2 with TRDJ1, with 9 bases that match TRDD3. The CDR3 consists of 21 residues. Looked up from germline, CDR1 is GEAIGNYY and CDR2 is EKD. V was pared by 2 bases and J by 0 bases, with 21 bases of the junction left unmatched. The CDR3 protein is CACDSLPGEMGDNLYTDKLIF. DNA of the CDR3: TGTGCCTGTGACAGCCTTCCCGGGGAAATGGGGGATAACTTGTACACCGATAAACTCATCTTT.

The gene calls are TRDV2 and TRDJ1; TRDD3 agrees at 11 bases. Germline CDR1 GEAIGNYY, CDR2 EKD. The V segment lost 7 bases and the J segment 4 bases; nucleotides outside the gene matches: 13. The CDR3 is 16 amino acids. This CDR3 is CACELLGDSAGDKLIF. CDR3 nucleotide sequence: TGTGCCTGCGAATTACTGGGGGATAGTGCGGGCGATAAACTCATCTTT.

Within the sample, this clone is medium-sized. The chain has TRDV2 and TRDJ1; TRDD3 matches 8 bases. V lost 0 bases to trimming and J lost 0 bases; unmatched junction nucleotides: 11. The germline CDR1 and CDR2 sequences are GEAIGNYY and EKD. The CDR3 loop spans 18 amino acids. The CDR3 DNA reads TGTGCCTGTGACACCTGGTCCCGGGGGATAACATACACCGATAAACTCATCTTT. This gives the protein CACDTWSRGITYTDKLIF.

A word on this clone: At one boundary the junction diverges from the germline segment, which might be a read error. This chain uses TRDV2 with TRDJ3, with 8 positions matching TRDD3. This CDR3 is 20 amino acids long. Germline V gene lookup returns CDR1 GEAIGNYY and CDR2 EKD. CDR3 residues: CACDTGGFRGDSWDTRKMFF. DNA for the CDR3: TGTGCCTGTGACACTGGGGGATTTAGAGGGGACTCCTGGGACACCCGAAAGATGTTTTTC.

As to this clone: Being one base from a much bigger clone, this may be a read error. V gene TRDV2 combines with J gene TRDJ3; D gene uncertain. Germline V gene sequence: CDR1 GEAIGNYY, CDR2 EKD. This CDR3 has 17 amino acids. Here the CDR3 DNA reads TGTGCCTGTGGCACCGCTAGCTCATCCTGGGACACCCGACAGATGTTTTTC. Protein sequence: CACGTASSSWDTRQMFF.

To note about this clone: One base away lies a much larger clone, so this may be a sequencing read error. The same CDR3 can be traced to other DNA sequences in this sample. The chain uses TRDV2 and TRDJ1; 9 nucleotides line up with TRDD3. Trimming cost V 1 base and J 7 bases; bases outside gene matches: 12. CDR1 and CDR2 from the germline V gene are GEAIGNYY and EKD. The CDR3 is 16 amino acids. CDR3 in amino acids: CACDTLGDGSRGKLIF. As DNA, the CDR3 is TGTGCCTGTGACACGCTGGGGGATGGAAGTAGAGGTAAACTCATCTTT.

This rearrangement joins TRDV2 to TRDJ1; 10 bases fit TRDD3. Germline loops: CDR1 GEAIGNYY, CDR2 EKD. The length of the CDR3 is 16 residues. V shed 0 bases, J shed 0 bases, and the junction held 3 bases outside the gene matches. The CDR3 nucleotides read TGTGCCTGTGACACCCTGGGGGATAAATACACCGATAAACTCATCTTT. This codes for CACDTLGDKYTDKLIF.

The chain links TRDV2 to TRDJ1; 9 bases map to TRDD3. In germline, CDR1 is GEAIGNYY, CDR2 EKD. V was pared by 0 bases and J by 0 bases, with 10 bases of the junction left unmatched. The CDR3 runs 18 residues. The CDR3 sequence: CACDTVGGLGEDTDKLIF. The CDR3 DNA follows: TGTGCCTGTGACACCGTCGGAGGACTGGGGGAAGACACCGATAAACTCATCTTT.

V gene TRDV2 combines with J gene TRDJ1, with D hard to call. The CDR3 contains 18 residues. Germline lookup yields CDR1 GEAIGNYY and CDR2 EKD. V gave up 0 bases and J gave up 0 bases, with 19 bases separating them. The CDR3 sequence is CACDTVGSTGTYTDKLIF. CDR3 in DNA: TGTGCCTGTGACACCGTCGGGTCGACGGGAACGTACACCGATAAACTCATCTTT.

This chain connects TRDV2 to TRDJ1; 12 nucleotides match TRDD3. Per germline, CDR1 GEAIGNYY and CDR2 EKD. The CDR3 runs 18 residues. Trimming cost V 3 bases and J 0 bases; bases outside gene matches: 10. The CDR3 protein is CACDLLLGDTHHTDKLIF. CDR3 in DNA: TGTGCCTGTGACCTCCTACTGGGGGATACCCACCACACCGATAAACTCATCTTT.

In regard to this clone: This sequence may be a read error, since a much larger clone differs from it by one base. The same CDR3 can be traced to other DNA sequences in this sample. The gene calls are TRDV2 and TRDJ3; 11 bases fit TRDD3. CDR3 length: 18 residues. Germline assignment: CDR1 GEAIGNYY and CDR2 EKD. CDR3 DNA: TGTGCCTGCGACAGTACTGGGGGATACTCCTGGGACACCCGACAGATGTTTTTC. It specifies CACDSTGGYSWDTRQMFF.

The J gene is TRDJ1, the V gene TRDV2; TRDD3 aligns across 8 bases. The CDR3 sequence is 14 residues long. CDR1 and CDR2 (germline): GEAIGNYY, EKD. V shed 1 base, J shed 8 bases, and the junction held 8 bases outside the gene matches. The CDR3 protein is CACDTLGGTGKLIF. The CDR3 bases are TGTGCCTGTGACACACTGGGGGGTACCGGGAAACTCATCTTT.